These T cell receptor beta chains were read from a single sample in a study of blood T cells in healthy people across ages. TCRdb passed the 5' RACE reads through MiXCR, listing each CDR3 protein once. The table includes 1.5 million to 2 million distinct CDR3 sequences, roughly two fifths detected once. The sample was blood. All receptors derive from a human donor in good health. The CDR3 runs from the conserved cysteine through the conserved F or W. D genes are given only for firm matches. For some rows the clone size is stated as once, few or many, or as a class when expanded; others skip it.

>TRBV27|.|.|TRBJ1-2|15
TGTGCCAGCAGTCAACTTAGGGGGAGCCCATATGGCTACACCTTC
CASSQLRGSPYGYTF
>TRBV28|.|.|TRBJ1-4|11
TGTGCCAGCCAGACTGCCGAAAAACTGTTTTTT
CASQTAEKLFF
>TRBV14|.|.|TRBJ2-7|11
TGTGCCAGCAGCCTACATACCGAGCAGTACTTC
CASSLHTEQYF
>TRBV5-6|.|TRBD2|TRBJ2-1|16
TGTGCCAGCACCCATAAGCGGGGGGAAGAAGTCAATGAGCAGTTCTTC
CASTHKRGEEVNEQFF
>TRBV5-1|once|.|TRBJ2-2|16
TGCGCCAGCAGCTTGTCTGCTGTGGGGGGCACCGGGGAGCTGTTTTTT
CASSLSAVGGTGELFF
>TRBV7-2|.|.|TRBJ1-2|16
TGTGCCAGCAACCCCCTTGAGGCAGGAATTAACTATGGCTACACCTTC
CASNPLEAGINYGYTF
>TRBV20-1|.|TRBD1|TRBJ2-1|14
TGCAGTGCTAGCGACAGGGGTTTCACCAATGAGCAGTTCTTC
CSASDRGFTNEQFF
>TRBV3-1|few|.|TRBJ2-3|14
TGTGCCAGCAGCCGGGACCCGAGCACAGATACGCAGTATTTT
CASSRDPSTDTQYF
>TRBV6-5|.|TRBD1|TRBJ1-5|15
TGTGCCAGCAGCATGACAGGGTGGCGCAATCAGCCCCAGCATTTT
CASSMTGWRNQPQHF
>TRBV7-9|few|TRBD2|TRBJ2-7|17
TGTGCCAGCAGCTTGACTAGCGGGGGGGCCGGATCCTACGAGCAGTACTTC
CASSLTSGGAGSYEQYF
>TRBV9|.|.|TRBJ2-7|15
TGTGCCAGCAGCCCGGGACAAGTCTTGACCTTCGAGCAGTACTTC
CASSPGQVLTFEQYF
>TRBV7-9|.|.|TRBJ2-3|16
TGTGCCAGCAGCCACGGGTCTAGCGAGGGCACAGATACGCAGTATTTT
CASSHGSSEGTDTQYF
>TRBV11-3|.|.|TRBJ1-1|13
TGTGCCAGCATAGGTAACGAGAACACTGAAGCTTTCTTT
CASIGNENTEAFF
>TRBV15|.|.|TRBJ1-1|15
TGTGCCACCAGCAGGCAAGGAGGGGGTGGCACTGAAGCTTTCTTT
CATSRQGGGGTEAFF
>TRBV5-1|.|.|TRBJ1-4|16
TGCGCCAGCAGCTTGGCTGGGAGGTCAACTAATGAAAAACTGTTTTTT
CASSLAGRSTNEKLFF
>TRBV29-1|.|.|TRBJ2-3|12
TGCAGCGTACGGGGTGGCGTAGATACGCAGTATTTT
CSVRGGVDTQYF
>TRBV7-2|.|TRBD1|TRBJ1-2|14
TGTGCCAGCAGCGGCCGGGACAGCGTCTATGGCTACACCTTC
CASSGRDSVYGYTF
>TRBV27|few|.|TRBJ2-3|15
TGTGCCAGCAGTTTAAGTGGCAGACACACAGATACGCAGTATTTT
CASSLSGRHTDTQYF
>TRBV7-2|.|TRBD1|TRBJ2-3|16
TGTGCCAGCAGCTTAGCGCTGAGACAGGGGAAAGATACGCAGTATTTT
CASSLALRQGKDTQYF
>TRBV4-1|few|.|TRBJ2-2|16
TGCGCCAGCAGCCGACCCAGGGGTCCGAACACCGGGGAGCTGTTTTTT
CASSRPRGPNTGELFF
>TRBV6-1|few|TRBD2|TRBJ2-1|15
TGTGCCAGCAGTGAATGGTCTAGCGGCTACAATGAGCAGTTCTTC
CASSEWSSGYNEQFF
>TRBV10-3|few|TRBD2|TRBJ2-3|17
TGTGCCATCAGACCACCTGGACTAGCGGGGAGGGAGGATACGCAGTATTTT
CAIRPPGLAGREDTQYF
>TRBV6-5|.|TRBD1|TRBJ2-3|11
TGTGCCAGCAGTTACGGACAGGCCCGGTATTTT
CASSYGQARYF
>TRBV5-5|.|.|TRBJ2-5|14
TGTGCCAGCAGCTTGGTATCCGAACAAGAGACCCAGTACTTC
CASSLVSEQETQYF
>TRBV28|few|.|TRBJ1-4|15
TGTGCCAGCAGTTTATGGGGGGGCTCGAATGAAAAGCTGTTTTTT
CASSLWGGSNEKLFF
>TRBV4-3|.|.|TRBJ1-4|14
TGCGCCAGCAGCCGAGAACAGCATAATGAAAAACTGTTTTTT
CASSREQHNEKLFF
>TRBV4-1|few|.|TRBJ1-4|15
TGCGCCAGCAGCCAAGGCCCGGAAAAGGGCGAAAAACTGTTTTTT
CASSQGPEKGEKLFF
>TRBV15|few|.|TRBJ1-1|12
TGTGCCACCAGCTTGGGGGGGAGTGAAGCTTTCTTT
CATSLGGSEAFF
>TRBV20-1|.|.|TRBJ2-5|15
TGCAGTGCTGGCCATAGCCTCCCGCTTCAAGAGACCCAGTACTTC
CSAGHSLPLQETQYF
>TRBV5-1|.|.|TRBJ1-1|14
TGCGCCAGCAGTCCCGGGGGGTCGAACTTGCAAGCTTTCTTT
CASSPGGSNLQAFF
>TRBV10-3|few|TRBD1|TRBJ1-2|15
TGTGCCATCAGTGACTCCGGGACAGGGCCGGCGGGCTACACCTTC
CAISDSGTGPAGYTF
>TRBV20-1|.|.|TRBJ1-4|14
TGCAGTGCTAGACCGACCCCGGGGACTGAAAAACTGTTTTTT
CSARPTPGTEKLFF
>TRBV28|.|.|TRBJ1-1|13
TGTGCCAGCAGTTCCCCGGTGAGGATTTTTACTTTCTTT
CASSSPVRIFTFF
>TRBV6-5|few|.|TRBJ2-4|14
TGTGCCAGCAGTTACAACAGGCCTGGGGACATTCAGTACTTC
CASSYNRPGDIQYF
>TRBV7-8|few|.|TRBJ1-5|19
TGTGCCAGCAGCTTATGGGGGAAGACAACCCCGATTGGCAATCAGCCCCAGCATTTT
CASSLWGKTTPIGNQPQHF
>TRBV11-2|.|.|TRBJ1-2|16
TGTGCCAGCAGCCAATCCCTGGGCTTGAATAACTATGGCTACACCTTC
CASSQSLGLNNYGYTF
>TRBV4-1|few|.|TRBJ1-5|16
TGCGCCAGCAGCCAAGAAGGTGCCGGATCCCATCAGCCCCAGCATTTT
CASSQEGAGSHQPQHF
>TRBV12-3/TRBV12-4|many|TRBD2|TRBJ2-7|15
TGTGCCAGCAGTCGAAGCGGGGGGTTATCCTACGAGCAGTACTTC
CASSRSGGLSYEQYF
>TRBV20-1|many|.|TRBJ2-3|13
TGCAGTGCTAGAAGGGACAACCGGGATACGCAGTATTTT
CSARRDNRDTQYF
>TRBV15|.|.|TRBJ1-4|14
TGTGCCACCAGCAGGAGGCGGGGGGGTGAGAAACTGTTTTTT
CATSRRRGGEKLFF
>TRBV12-3/TRBV12-4|few|.|TRBJ2-3|15
TGTGCCAGCAGTTTTTGGGTTGGAGGAGCAGATACGCAGTATTTT
CASSFWVGGADTQYF
>TRBV3-1|.|.|TRBJ2-7|16
TGTGCCAGCAGCCAAGATTTGCCGGGACACTCCTACGAGCAGTACTTC
CASSQDLPGHSYEQYF
>TRBV12-3/TRBV12-4|few|TRBD1|TRBJ2-1|16
TGTGCCAGCAGTAACTGGGGGGACAGGGGGGGCAATGAGCAGTTCTTC
CASSNWGDRGGNEQFF
>TRBV21-1|.|.|TRBJ2-7|13
TGTGCCAGCAAGCAAGGCGTCCCCTACGAGCAGTACTTC
CASKQGVPYEQYF
>TRBV7-6|.|.|TRBJ2-7|13
TGTGCCAGCAGCTCCCCGGGGGCGCTCGAGCAGTACTTC
CASSSPGALEQYF
>TRBV28|few|.|TRBJ1-3|14
TGTGCCACCATCGACCAGAACTCTGGAAACACCATATATTTT
CATIDQNSGNTIYF
>TRBV7-2|.|.|TRBJ1-4|14
TGTGCCAGCAGCTACAGGGTTACTAATGAAAAACTGTTTTTT
CASSYRVTNEKLFF